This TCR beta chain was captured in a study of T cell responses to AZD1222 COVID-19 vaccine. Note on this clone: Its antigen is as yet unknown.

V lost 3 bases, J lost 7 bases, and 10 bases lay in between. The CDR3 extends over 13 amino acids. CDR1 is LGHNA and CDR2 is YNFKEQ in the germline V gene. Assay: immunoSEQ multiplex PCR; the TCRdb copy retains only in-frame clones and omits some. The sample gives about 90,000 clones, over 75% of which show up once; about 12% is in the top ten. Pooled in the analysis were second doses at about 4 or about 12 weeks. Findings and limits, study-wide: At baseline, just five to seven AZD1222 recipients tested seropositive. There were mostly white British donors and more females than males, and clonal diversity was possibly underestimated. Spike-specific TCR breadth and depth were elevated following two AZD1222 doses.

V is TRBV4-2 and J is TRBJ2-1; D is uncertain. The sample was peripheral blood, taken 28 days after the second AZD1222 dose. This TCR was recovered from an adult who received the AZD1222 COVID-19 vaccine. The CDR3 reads CASSQDLENEQFF. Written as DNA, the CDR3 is TGTGCCAGCAGCCAGGATCTTGAGAATGAGCAGTTCTTC.